These T cell receptor beta chains were read from a single sample in a study of T-cell memory formation after mild COVID-19. TCRdb processed the 5' RACE reads anew with MiXCR; each CDR3 protein has one entry. The sample has 350,000 or so distinct CDR3 sequences, over 20% seen once; the top ten hold approximately 12%. Sequences were obtained from PBMCs or a T cell subset sorted from them (not recorded which). All receptors come from an adult woman who had mild COVID-19 (a few samples of this study predate the infection). Cell type and time point are not known. Both conserved end residues are part of each CDR3. D genes are given only for firm matches. Clone size appears in some rows only: once, few, many, or a class for an expanded clone.

v_gene: TRBV5-8
j_gene: TRBJ2-3
abundance: NA
d_gene: TRBD2
CDR3nt: TGTGCCAGCAGCGCTCGATACGGGACTAGCGGGGGGACAAACACAGATACGCAGTATTTT
CDR3aa: CASSARYGTSGGTNTDTQYF

v_gene: TRBV5-1
j_gene: TRBJ2-7
abundance: many
d_gene: NA
CDR3nt: TGCGCCAGCAGCGTGGACAGCGCCTACGAGCAGTACTTC
CDR3aa: CASSVDSAYEQYF

v_gene: TRBV6-5
j_gene: TRBJ2-3
abundance: NA
d_gene: NA
CDR3nt: TGTGCCAGCAGTTCAGGGGTCGGCACAGATACGCAGTATTTT
CDR3aa: CASSSGVGTDTQYF

v_gene: TRBV5-4
j_gene: TRBJ1-4
abundance: few
d_gene: NA
CDR3nt: TGTGCCAGCAGCTTGAAGGGCCTTGCAACTAATGAAAAACTGTTTTTT
CDR3aa: CASSLKGLATNEKLFF

v_gene: TRBV18
j_gene: TRBJ2-6
abundance: few
d_gene: TRBD1
CDR3nt: TGTGCCAGCTCACGACAGGGGGACGGTAACGTCCTGACTTTC
CDR3aa: CASSRQGDGNVLTF

v_gene: TRBV29-1
j_gene: TRBJ2-1
abundance: many
d_gene: TRBD2
CDR3nt: TGCAGCGTCTCCAGGGACTACACCTCCTACAATGAGCAGTTCTTC
CDR3aa: CSVSRDYTSYNEQFF

v_gene: TRBV9
j_gene: TRBJ2-1
abundance: many
d_gene: TRBD1
CDR3nt: TGTGCCAGCAGCGACCGGGACAGGGGCCCCCAAGGCTCCTACAATGAGCAGTTCTTC
CDR3aa: CASSDRDRGPQGSYNEQFF

v_gene: TRBV7-7
j_gene: TRBJ2-2
abundance: few
d_gene: TRBD1
CDR3nt: TGTGCTAGCAGCTTAGAAAGCGCAGGGGGCACCGGGGAGCTGTTTTTT
CDR3aa: CASSLESAGGTGELFF

v_gene: TRBV7-2
j_gene: TRBJ2-5
abundance: few
d_gene: TRBD2
CDR3nt: TGTGCCAGCAGCTTAGTTTGGGGGGGAGGGGAGACCCAGTACTTC
CDR3aa: CASSLVWGGGETQYF

v_gene: TRBV12-3/TRBV12-4
j_gene: TRBJ2-5
abundance: NA
d_gene: NA
CDR3nt: TGTGCCAGCAGTCGAGGGTACCAAGAGACCCAGTACTTC
CDR3aa: CASSRGYQETQYF

v_gene: TRBV7-9
j_gene: TRBJ1-1
abundance: NA
d_gene: NA
CDR3nt: TGTGCCAGCAGCTTAAGGGTCAGCAGGGTGGACACTGAAGCTTTCTTT
CDR3aa: CASSLRVSRVDTEAFF

v_gene: TRBV4-3
j_gene: TRBJ2-1
abundance: once
d_gene: TRBD2
CDR3nt: TGCGCCAGCAGCCAAGCCCCTAGCGGGACCAACAATGAGCAGTTCTTC
CDR3aa: CASSQAPSGTNNEQFF

v_gene: TRBV12-3/TRBV12-4
j_gene: TRBJ2-7
abundance: NA
d_gene: NA
CDR3nt: TGTGCCAGCAGTTTAATGGGCGGGAAGACCTACGAGCAGTACTTC
CDR3aa: CASSLMGGKTYEQYF

v_gene: TRBV7-2
j_gene: TRBJ1-2
abundance: few
d_gene: TRBD1
CDR3nt: TGTGCCAGCAGCTTAGTTCCGGGACAGGGGGCTGGTGGCTACACCTTC
CDR3aa: CASSLVPGQGAGGYTF

v_gene: TRBV20-1
j_gene: TRBJ2-7
abundance: few
d_gene: NA
CDR3nt: TGCAGTGCTAGAAGGACGGAATCCTACGAGCAGTACTTC
CDR3aa: CSARRTESYEQYF

v_gene: TRBV5-5
j_gene: TRBJ1-2
abundance: few
d_gene: NA
CDR3nt: TGTGCCAGCAGCTCCCTCGATCACGGTGGTGGCTACACCTTC
CDR3aa: CASSSLDHGGGYTF

v_gene: TRBV24-1
j_gene: TRBJ2-1
abundance: few
d_gene: NA
CDR3nt: TGTGCCACCAGTGACCCCTCGGTGGGTTCCGTTGAGCAGTTCTTC
CDR3aa: CATSDPSVGSVEQFF

v_gene: TRBV7-9
j_gene: TRBJ2-7
abundance: NA
d_gene: NA
CDR3nt: TGTGCCAGCAGCCTCACAGACAGCCTGGTCCCCTACGAGCAGTACTTC
CDR3aa: CASSLTDSLVPYEQYF

v_gene: TRBV12-3/TRBV12-4
j_gene: TRBJ2-1
abundance: NA
d_gene: NA
CDR3nt: TGTGCCAGCAGCCATACTGCGACATCCTACAATGAGCAGTTCTTC
CDR3aa: CASSHTATSYNEQFF

v_gene: TRBV5-1
j_gene: TRBJ1-4
abundance: few
d_gene: TRBD1
CDR3nt: TGCGCCAGCAGCCGGACAGGGGGCGCGGGCAATGAAAAACTGTTTTTT
CDR3aa: CASSRTGGAGNEKLFF

v_gene: TRBV12-3/TRBV12-4
j_gene: TRBJ1-5
abundance: NA
d_gene: TRBD1
CDR3nt: TGTGCCAGCAGTTTTTCAGGGGGTCAGCCCCAGCATTTT
CDR3aa: CASSFSGGQPQHF

v_gene: TRBV5-1
j_gene: TRBJ2-1
abundance: NA
d_gene: NA
CDR3nt: TGCGCCAGCAGCCCGGGACTCCCTATCTCCACAAGCTCCTACAATGAGCAGTTCTTC
CDR3aa: CASSPGLPISTSSYNEQFF

v_gene: TRBV7-6
j_gene: TRBJ1-1
abundance: NA
d_gene: TRBD1
CDR3nt: TGTGCCAGCAGCTTGGGGACAGGGTACACTGAAGCTTTCTTT
CDR3aa: CASSLGTGYTEAFF

v_gene: TRBV20-1
j_gene: TRBJ2-5
abundance: few
d_gene: NA
CDR3nt: TGCAGTGCTAGCGGGAGAGAGACCCAGTACTTC
CDR3aa: CSASGRETQYF

v_gene: TRBV30
j_gene: TRBJ2-1
abundance: NA
d_gene: NA
CDR3nt: TGTGCCTGGAGTGTAGCGGATGAGCAGTTCTTC
CDR3aa: CAWSVADEQFF

v_gene: TRBV4-2
j_gene: TRBJ2-3
abundance: few
d_gene: NA
CDR3nt: TGTGCCATCGGGACTTCTACAAGCACAGATACGCAGTATTTT
CDR3aa: CAIGTSTSTDTQYF

v_gene: TRBV6-5
j_gene: TRBJ1-6
abundance: NA
d_gene: NA
CDR3nt: TGTGCCAGCAGTTATGGGTTGGGTTCACCCCTCCACTTT
CDR3aa: CASSYGLGSPLHF

v_gene: TRBV11-3
j_gene: TRBJ2-3
abundance: few
d_gene: TRBD2
CDR3nt: TGTGCCAGCAGCCCAATCATCGCGGGGGACACAGATACGCAGTATTTT
CDR3aa: CASSPIIAGDTDTQYF

v_gene: TRBV30
j_gene: TRBJ2-7
abundance: NA
d_gene: TRBD2
CDR3nt: TGTGCCTGGAGTCTGGCGGGGGGTTCCTACGAGCAGTACTTC
CDR3aa: CAWSLAGGSYEQYF

v_gene: TRBV18
j_gene: TRBJ2-7
abundance: NA
d_gene: TRBD2
CDR3nt: TGTGCCAGCTCACCTTCGGGACTAGCGGCCTACGAGCAGTACTTC
CDR3aa: CASSPSGLAAYEQYF

v_gene: TRBV11-2
j_gene: TRBJ2-3
abundance: NA
d_gene: NA
CDR3nt: TGTGCCAGCAGCTTAGATTCGGGGAGCACAGATACGCAGTATTTT
CDR3aa: CASSLDSGSTDTQYF

v_gene: TRBV6-2/TRBV6-3
j_gene: TRBJ2-2
abundance: few
d_gene: NA
CDR3nt: TGTGCCAGCAGTTACGGGTGGCAGAACACCGGGGAGCTGTTTTTT
CDR3aa: CASSYGWQNTGELFF

v_gene: TRBV9
j_gene: TRBJ2-3
abundance: NA
d_gene: NA
CDR3nt: TGTGCCAGCAGCGACTCAGGGGATACGCAGTATTTT
CDR3aa: CASSDSGDTQYF

v_gene: TRBV24-1
j_gene: TRBJ2-7
abundance: few
d_gene: TRBD1
CDR3nt: TGTGCCACCAGCCCCGGGACAGGGATCTCCTACGAGCAGTACTTC
CDR3aa: CATSPGTGISYEQYF

v_gene: TRBV29-1
j_gene: TRBJ2-1
abundance: few
d_gene: TRBD1
CDR3nt: TGCAGCGTTGAGGGCCCCGGACAGGGGGGATACAATGAGCAGTTCTTC
CDR3aa: CSVEGPGQGGYNEQFF

v_gene: TRBV18
j_gene: TRBJ1-1
abundance: NA
d_gene: NA
CDR3nt: TGTGCCAGCCGCCCTCCGGGAGTCATGAACACTGAAGCTTTCTTT
CDR3aa: CASRPPGVMNTEAFF

v_gene: TRBV10-3
j_gene: TRBJ1-1
abundance: few
d_gene: NA
CDR3nt: TGTGCCATCAGTGGTCAGGGTTTGAACACTGAAGCTTTCTTT
CDR3aa: CAISGQGLNTEAFF

v_gene: TRBV7-9
j_gene: TRBJ1-5
abundance: NA
d_gene: TRBD1
CDR3nt: TGTGCCAGCAGCCCAAGGGGACAGGGGAATCAGCCCCAGCATTTT
CDR3aa: CASSPRGQGNQPQHF

v_gene: TRBV10-3
j_gene: TRBJ2-5
abundance: NA
d_gene: NA
CDR3nt: TGTGCCATCAGCGATCCCGGACGTAGGCAAGAGACCCAGTACTTC
CDR3aa: CAISDPGRRQETQYF

v_gene: TRBV15
j_gene: TRBJ1-5
abundance: NA
d_gene: NA
CDR3nt: TGTGCCACCAGCACGGGAGGTGGGATATATAGCAATCAGCCCCAGCATTTT
CDR3aa: CATSTGGGIYSNQPQHF

v_gene: TRBV12-3/TRBV12-4
j_gene: TRBJ2-4
abundance: few
d_gene: NA
CDR3nt: TGTGCCAGCAGTCAGGAGGCGGTAGCCAAAAACATTCAGTACTTC
CDR3aa: CASSQEAVAKNIQYF

v_gene: TRBV5-1
j_gene: TRBJ1-1
abundance: few
d_gene: TRBD1
CDR3nt: TGCGCCAGCAGCTCGCGGACAGGGGACGAAACTGAAGCTTTCTTT
CDR3aa: CASSSRTGDETEAFF

v_gene: TRBV12-3/TRBV12-4
j_gene: TRBJ2-2
abundance: NA
d_gene: NA
CDR3nt: NA
CDR3aa: CASSFRTSGRTPGSCFF

v_gene: TRBV5-6
j_gene: TRBJ2-7
abundance: NA
d_gene: NA
CDR3nt: TGTGCCAGCAGCTTCCTGGCAGACTACGAGCAGTACTTC
CDR3aa: CASSFLADYEQYF

v_gene: TRBV27
j_gene: TRBJ2-7
abundance: few
d_gene: NA
CDR3nt: TGTGCCAGCACGGCGGGGCGCGAGCAGTACTTC
CDR3aa: CASTAGREQYF

v_gene: TRBV5-1
j_gene: TRBJ2-1
abundance: few
d_gene: TRBD2
CDR3nt: TGCGCCAGCAGCGCGACAAATAGCGGGGTTCGCTACAATGAGCAGTTCTTC
CDR3aa: CASSATNSGVRYNEQFF

v_gene: TRBV7-9
j_gene: TRBJ1-5
abundance: NA
d_gene: NA
CDR3nt: TGTGCCAGCAGCTATTCCACGGGCAATCAGCCCCAGCATTTT
CDR3aa: CASSYSTGNQPQHF

v_gene: TRBV20-1
j_gene: TRBJ2-4
abundance: few
d_gene: NA
CDR3nt: TGCAGTGCCAGAGGCAGGGCAATAGCCAAAAACATTCAGTACTTC
CDR3aa: CSARGRAIAKNIQYF

v_gene: TRBV2
j_gene: TRBJ2-2
abundance: few
d_gene: TRBD2
CDR3nt: TGTGCCAGCAGCGGACTAGCGGGGACCGCTGGGGAGCTGTTTTTT
CDR3aa: CASSGLAGTAGELFF

v_gene: TRBV12-3/TRBV12-4
j_gene: TRBJ1-2
abundance: few
d_gene: NA
CDR3nt: TGTGCCAGCAGTTTAGGGTCCGGCTTTTATGGCTACACCTTC
CDR3aa: CASSLGSGFYGYTF